This is a list of T cell receptor beta chains from one sample in a study of shared clonotypes between healthy human individuals. The repertoire was sequenced with immunoSEQ multiplex PCR; TCRdb's copy has only in-frame clones and lacks some. This sample carries some 2,500,000 clones, roughly 93% of them seen once, and the ten largest clones take about 0.34%. The sequencing input was naive CD4+ T cells from PBMCs. These receptors were collected from a man aged 18 to 35 in good health. Some clones in this sample may be carry-over from other donors' samples. CDR3s include the opening cysteine and the closing phenylalanine or tryptophan. The D gene is left open where the match is weak. The size field is filled for only some rows; it gives once, few, many or a size class.

cdr3_length,v_call,d_call,j_call,clone_size,cdr3_aa,cdr3_nt
14,TRBV28,.,TRBJ1-1,.,CAAQVGAMNTEAFF,TGTGCCGCACAAGTCGGGGCGATGAACACTGAAGCTTTCTTT
13,TRBV5-4,.,TRBJ1-1,.,CASSYLGRTEAFF,TGTGCCAGCAGCTATTTAGGGCGGACTGAAGCTTTCTTT
13,TRBV7-3,.,TRBJ1-4,.,CASSLVALQKLFF,TGTGCCAGCAGCTTAGTGGCTCTACAAAAACTGTTTTTT
13,TRBV29-1,.,TRBJ1-1,.,CSVGQALNTEAFF,TGCAGCGTTGGACAGGCTTTGAACACTGAAGCTTTCTTT
13,TRBV5-1,.,TRBJ1-1,once,CASSLVSGTEAFF,TGCGCCAGCAGCCTAGTATCGGGCACTGAAGCTTTCTTT
16,TRBV27,.,TRBJ2-7,once,CASRIPGGRGSYEQYF,TGTGCCAGCAGAATACCCGGGGGGCGGGGGAGTTACGAGCAGTACTTC
14,TRBV9,TRBD1,TRBJ1-4,.,CASSVDGQGKKLFF,TGTGCCAGCAGCGTAGATGGACAGGGCAAAAAACTGTTTTTT
16,TRBV5-1,TRBD1,TRBJ1-2,.,CASSQPPGQGARGYTF,TGCGCCAGCAGCCAACCTCCGGGACAGGGGGCGCGAGGCTACACCTTC
16,TRBV5-1,.,TRBJ2-5,once,CASSQEPGSKQETQYF,TGCGCCAGCAGTCAGGAGCCGGGATCTAAACAAGAGACCCAGTACTTC
15,TRBV4-1,.,TRBJ2-7,.,CASSQPIRQAYEQYF,TGCGCCAGCAGCCAACCAATTAGACAGGCCTACGAGCAGTACTTC
17,TRBV27,TRBD2,TRBJ2-7,.,CASSAIPVAGGTYEQYF,TGTGCCAGCAGTGCAATACCGGTAGCGGGAGGAACCTACGAGCAGTACTTC
15,TRBV6-5,TRBD1,TRBJ2-1,.,CASRPRQGAYNEQFF,TGTGCCAGCAGACCCCGACAGGGGGCCTACAATGAGCAGTTCTTC
16,TRBV23-1,TRBD1,TRBJ2-1,.,CASSHPSRDRANEQFF,TGCGCCAGCAGTCATCCGTCCCGGGACAGGGCCAATGAGCAGTTCTTC
15,TRBV18,TRBD1,TRBJ2-2,.,CASARDRGNTGELFF,TGTGCCAGCGCGAGGGACAGGGGGAACACCGGGGAGCTGTTTTTT
14,TRBV27,TRBD2,TRBJ2-7,.,CASSRLAGGYEQYF,TGTGCCAGCAGTAGACTAGCGGGGGGCTACGAGCAGTACTTC
11,TRBV20-1,TRBD1,TRBJ2-7,.,CSAPTGNEQYF,TGCAGTGCCCCGACAGGGAACGAGCAGTACTTC